The present entry profiles one T cell receptor beta chain with its context. Its antigen remains unidentified. This specimen comes from a study of shared clonotypes between healthy human individuals. Study details: Each donor's CD8 memory used one plate, CD8 naive two, each CD4 subset three.

Whole-study results and caveats: Sharing across four donors was highest in naive CD4 (approximately 5%) and lowest in memory CD8 (0.4%).

Germline V lookup: CDR1 SGHTA, CDR2 FQGTGA. V was shortened by 4 bases and J by 0 bases, with 22 bases between the two germline ends. The CDR3 length is 18 residues. Here immunoSEQ multiplex PCR was the method, and the copy in TCRdb shows in-frame clones only, minus some. The table lists 2 million to 2.5 million clones, roughly 94% of them singletons. The TCR was taken from a man between 18 and 35 years old in good health. The sequenced sample consisted of naive CD4+ T cells sorted from blood. Subset in this sample: CD45RA+ positively selected. The chain is built from TRBV7-3 and TRBJ2-7, with D unclear. The DNA for the CDR3 is TGTGCCAGCAGCTATCTCACCCCGGCAATTTCTAGCTCCTACGAGCAGTACTTC. Residues: CASSYLTPAISSSYEQYF.